The sequence of this T cell receptor beta chain was determined in a study of breast tumors, draining lymph nodes, adjacent tissues. The germline V gene encodes CDR1 MNHEY and CDR2 SVGAGI. Trimming cost V 0 bases and J 4 bases, with 9 bases left between them. This CDR3 is 14 amino acids long. The lymph nodes were axillary draining lymph nodes from breast cancer patients. Study-level findings and limits: Tumors had less TCR diversity than lymph nodes, more than nontumor tissue. The lymph node origin of tumor T cells was framed as consistent with a hypothesis, not demonstrated. Tumor and nontumor repertoires were significantly more similar in luminal-like than in basal-like breast cancer. Most tumor T cells seemingly derive from lymph node, then expand in tumor.

This clonotype came up many times. Its antigen is not known. Each CDR3 protein gets one entry after TCRdb re-called the multiplex PCR reads with MiXCR. The sample carries fewer than 150,000 distinct CDR3 sequences, 21% recorded once. The source material was axillary lymph node tissue. The rearrangement uses TRBV6-5 and TRBJ1-2; D call uncertain. This TCR derives from a female donor with breast cancer. Some clones in this sample may be carry-over from other donors' samples. CDR3 in DNA: TGTGCCAGCAGTTACTCGGCGGTCCGCTATGGCTACACCTTC. Residues: CASSYSAVRYGYTF.